Listed below are T cell receptor beta chains from one sample, sequenced in a study of T cell clonotyping in hematopoietic cell transplantation. Generated by immunoSEQ multiplex PCR, the TCRdb table keeps only in-frame clones and is missing some. The sample has approximately 7,000 clones; 85% to 90% are singletons. Sample: PBMCs, taken 100 days after allogeneic stem cell transplant. The receptors were gathered from a male patient in his fifties or sixties who had an allogeneic stem cell transplant from a related donor, so the T cells may come from the graft donor. Some clones in this sample may be carry-over from other donors' samples. CDR3s include the opening cysteine and the closing phenylalanine or tryptophan. D genes are given only for firm matches. Not every row has a clone size; where given, it reads once, few, many or a size class.

size: .
D: TRBD1
J: TRBJ1-5
V: TRBV4-1
DNA: TGCGCCAGCAGCCGCGGGACAGGGGAGAAGAGCAATCAGCCCCAGCATTTT
CDR3: CASSRGTGEKSNQPQHF

size: .
D: .
J: TRBJ1-2
V: TRBV6-5
DNA: TGTGCCAGCAGTTACCATAACGGGGCGAGTACCTTC
CDR3: CASSYHNGASTF

size: .
D: .
J: TRBJ2-3
V: TRBV30
DNA: TGTGCCTGGAGTCCGGCAGATACGCAGTATTTT
CDR3: CAWSPADTQYF

size: .
D: .
J: TRBJ2-7
V: TRBV27
DNA: TGTGCCAGCGCCAGGAACCCACTCCTCGGGCAGTACTTC
CDR3: CASARNPLLGQYF

size: few
D: .
J: TRBJ2-1
V: TRBV2
DNA: TGTGCCAGCAGTGAAGCAGGGTCCGATGAGCAGTTCTTC
CDR3: CASSEAGSDEQFF

size: .
D: .
J: TRBJ1-3
V: TRBV28
DNA: TGTGCCAGCACGTCAGGAGTCTCTGGAAACACCATATATTTT
CDR3: CASTSGVSGNTIYF

size: .
D: TRBD1
J: TRBJ1-1
V: TRBV30
DNA: TGTGCCTGGCAGACAGGGTACAAGGCTGAAGCTTTCTTT
CDR3: CAWQTGYKAEAFF

size: .
D: .
J: TRBJ2-5
V: TRBV7-2
DNA: TGTGCCAGCAGCTCCCGGAAAGAGACCCAGTACTTC
CDR3: CASSSRKETQYF

size: .
D: .
J: TRBJ1-2
V: TRBV7-2
DNA: TGTGCCAGCAGCTTAGGGGAGGGGACCGGCTACACCTTC
CDR3: CASSLGEGTGYTF

size: .
D: .
J: TRBJ2-7
V: TRBV6-1
DNA: TGTGCCAGCAGTGAGGCCGACGGACAGCCCTACGAGCAGTACTTC
CDR3: CASSEADGQPYEQYF

size: .
D: .
J: TRBJ2-7
V: TRBV6-5
DNA: TGTGCCAGCAGTCGGACAGGAGCGGGGTACGAGCAGTACTTC
CDR3: CASSRTGAGYEQYF

size: .
D: .
J: TRBJ1-1
V: TRBV5-6
DNA: TGTGCCAGCAGCTTGCGGGGGTATGAAGCTTTCTTT
CDR3: CASSLRGYEAFF

size: .
D: .
J: TRBJ1-1
V: TRBV9
DNA: TGTGCCAGCGCTCGGGGGTCGAACACTGAAGCTTTCTTT
CDR3: CASARGSNTEAFF

size: .
D: .
J: TRBJ2-5
V: TRBV28
DNA: TGTGCCAGCAGTTTATGGGGGTCCCAGTACTTC
CDR3: CASSLWGSQYF

size: .
D: .
J: TRBJ2-7
V: TRBV27
DNA: TGTGCCAGCAGCAGGACAGCCTTCTACGAGCAGTACTTC
CDR3: CASSRTAFYEQYF

size: few
D: .
J: TRBJ1-2
V: TRBV25-1
DNA: TGTGCCAGCAGTGACACCTATGGCTACACCTTC
CDR3: CASSDTYGYTF

size: .
D: TRBD1
J: TRBJ1-2
V: TRBV19
DNA: TGTGCCAGTAGTATAGATCACGGGACAGGGGGCACTGACGGCTACACCTTC
CDR3: CASSIDHGTGGTDGYTF

size: .
D: .
J: TRBJ2-7
V: TRBV30
DNA: TGTGCCTGCACCTCTCACGGGCAGGGCTACGAGCAGTACTTC
CDR3: CACTSHGQGYEQYF

size: few
D: .
J: TRBJ2-5
V: TRBV6-1
DNA: TGTGCCAGCAGTGACGGGTCCTGGCCTACGGAGACCCAGTACTTC
CDR3: CASSDGSWPTETQYF

size: .
D: .
J: TRBJ1-1
V: TRBV5-1
DNA: TGCGCCAGCAGCTTGGGGAGAAGGGAAGCTTTCTTT
CDR3: CASSLGRREAFF

size: .
D: .
J: TRBJ1-5
V: TRBV6-1
DNA: TGTGCCAGCAGTGCTTGGGGGAATAGCAATCAGCCCCAGCATTTT
CDR3: CASSAWGNSNQPQHF

size: .
D: .
J: TRBJ1-2
V: TRBV5-8
DNA: TGTGCCAGCAGCTTGGCCCAGGCGCCAATAGATGGCTACACCTTC
CDR3: CASSLAQAPIDGYTF

size: .
D: .
J: TRBJ1-1
V: TRBV11-2
DNA: TGTGCCAGCAGCTCAGGGGCCTGGACGGTGAACACTGAAGCTTTCTTT
CDR3: CASSSGAWTVNTEAFF

size: .
D: .
J: TRBJ1-5
V: TRBV6-1
DNA: TGTGCCAGCAGTGTGAACTATCCCCAGCATTTT
CDR3: CASSVNYPQHF

size: .
D: TRBD2
J: TRBJ2-1
V: TRBV11-3
DNA: TGTGCCAGCACCACCGGGACTAGCGACAATGAGCAGTTCTTC
CDR3: CASTTGTSDNEQFF

size: .
D: TRBD1
J: TRBJ1-5
V: TRBV6-6
DNA: TGTGCCAGCATGGGACAGCCCAATCAGCCCCAGCATTTT
CDR3: CASMGQPNQPQHF

size: once
D: .
J: TRBJ2-7
V: TRBV19
DNA: TGTGCCAGTAGTAAACTGAGCTCCTACGAGCAGTACTTC
CDR3: CASSKLSSYEQYF

size: .
D: .
J: TRBJ2-1
V: TRBV5-6
DNA: TGTGCCAGCAGCTTGGGAGGGAGCAATGAGCAGTTCTTC
CDR3: CASSLGGSNEQFF

size: .
D: .
J: TRBJ2-1
V: TRBV5-6
DNA: TGTGCCAGCAGCTTAGCGACGAATGAGCAGTTCTTC
CDR3: CASSLATNEQFF

size: .
D: .
J: TRBJ1-2
V: TRBV28
DNA: TGTGCCAGCAGTCCAACGACTGGGGGGAACTATGGCTACACCTTC
CDR3: CASSPTTGGNYGYTF

size: once
D: .
J: TRBJ2-5
V: TRBV5-1
DNA: TGCGCCAGCAGCCAAACGGGACTCCAAGAGACCCAGTACTTC
CDR3: CASSQTGLQETQYF

size: once
D: TRBD2
J: TRBJ2-5
V: TRBV5-8
DNA: TGTGCCAGCAGCTTCGGAAGCGGGGGGACCTTGGAGACCCAGTACTTC
CDR3: CASSFGSGGTLETQYF

size: .
D: .
J: TRBJ1-5
V: TRBV27
DNA: TGTGCCAGCAGCTATACAGGGAACAATCAGCCCCAGCATTTT
CDR3: CASSYTGNNQPQHF

size: .
D: .
J: TRBJ1-2
V: TRBV5-6
DNA: TGTGCCAGCCGTGAGGTAGGGGGCTACACCTTC
CDR3: CASREVGGYTF

size: once
D: .
J: TRBJ1-3
V: TRBV5-4
DNA: TGTGCCAGCGGTGACAGTGGGTTCTCTGGAAACACCATATATTTT
CDR3: CASGDSGFSGNTIYF

size: .
D: .
J: TRBJ2-7
V: TRBV19
DNA: TGTGCCAATCATGGAGGGGGCCGGCTTCTCTACGAGCAGTACTTC
CDR3: CANHGGGRLLYEQYF

size: once
D: .
J: TRBJ1-3
V: TRBV2
DNA: TGTGCCAGCAAGAACTACCCAGACTCTGGAAACACCATATATTTT
CDR3: CASKNYPDSGNTIYF

size: .
D: .
J: TRBJ1-1
V: TRBV30
DNA: TGTGCCTGGACCCCAGGGAGGGGAAACGCTGAAGCTTTCTTT
CDR3: CAWTPGRGNAEAFF

size: .
D: .
J: TRBJ2-5
V: TRBV7-2
DNA: TGTGCCAGCCGGCAGGTCTCCCAAGAGACCCAGTACTTC
CDR3: CASRQVSQETQYF